What follows is one T cell receptor beta chain and its context. Its antigen remains undetermined. No base-level quality is on record; no much larger clone is a single base apart. This specimen belongs to a study of T cell responses to AZD1222 COVID-19 vaccine (TCRdb year 2021). Study-wide context: AZD1222 recipients whose second dose came at about 4 weeks and those whose second dose came at about 12 weeks were combined into one group, since spike-specific TCR depth and breadth did not differ between the two schedules. Enrollment into the trials was organized by age into subgroups of 18-55, 56-69 and 70-plus years, and those subgroups contained about 150, 27 and 61 TCR-sequenced participants, respectively. TCR sequencing covered more than 230 trial participants: about 210 given two doses of AZD1222 and about 26 given two doses of MenACWY control vaccine. Paper-wide results and their limitations: Because no day 14 peak-response samples were available, repertoires were characterized only after the peak T cell response. The 56-69-year group was small, and its depth increase did not reach significance, likely because of low power. Vaccine-associated CD4 TCRs spanned the whole spike protein, with dominant responses in regions 160-218 and 743-854. Reportedly, almost half of the unique spike-specific TCRs recognized epitopes lying outside the regions that are mutated in the B.1.351 and B.1.1.7 variants. Most participants were white British and females outnumbered males, and the authors suggested that clonal diversity may have been underestimated. Spike-specific TCR breadth and depth rose significantly after two AZD1222 doses compared with day 0 and with MenACWY recipients. Conclusions about previously exposed vaccinees are limited because only a handful of AZD1222 recipients were SARS-CoV-2 seropositive at baseline.

The CDR3 regions of human TCRbeta chains were analyzed by immunosequencing. As for the original processing: TCRs in the repertoires were compared against a reference library of SARS-CoV-2-specific TCRs that had been generated with the MIRA antigen-specificity platform. Breadth was defined as the fraction of unique TCRs that were SARS-CoV-2-associated. Depth was defined as the fraction of total T cells that were SARS-CoV-2-associated. Using the MIRA data, every spike-specific TCR was mapped to the spike region that the TCR reacted to and assigned to either a CD4 or a CD8 class. Log10-transformed breadth and depth values were compared by one-way ANOVA with Sidak's multiple comparisons tests. Sourced from immuneACCESS, this table was stored by TCRdb with only in-frame sequences that have V and J called. A share of the clones is absent; for the studies checked, an unresolved V gene accounts for under half, and the remainder has no known explanation. V and J calls and clone size follow that table, whereas D and trimming were derived from the DNA. For this sample the table gives around 99,000 clones, of which approximately 94% were detected only once. In total, the top ten clones hold 10% to 15% of the sample.

Reading from cysteine to phenylalanine, the CDR3 counts 14 amino acids. CDR3 DNA only is kept here, 42 bases in frame from base 1. The label giving this sample's time point can be read as: baseline before first vaccination. The vaccinee samples were drawn from two UK trials, COV001 and COV002, one of which was a single-blind randomized controlled phase 2/3 trial testing AZD1222 (ChAdOx1 nCoV-19) in healthy adults. Trial participant PBMC samples were collected at day 0 and day 28 after the second dose for TCRbeta chain sequencing. The source material was peripheral blood, sampled on day 0 of AZD1222 vaccination. The chain links TRBV21-1 with TRBJ1-1; the table's D call, TRBD1, was not checked against the DNA. TRBV21-1 is a pseudogene. The receptor was isolated from an adult in good health. The CDR3 in this case is CASSKATLNTEAFF. The nucleotides read TGTGCCAGCAGCAAAGCTACATTGAACACTGAAGCTTTCTTT.